This entry features one T cell receptor beta chain sequence. There is no known antigen for this receptor. No much larger clone is present one base from it, and per-base qualities are unavailable. TCR beta CDR3 regions were amplified from RNA transcripts. The first round of RT-PCR for the TCR CDR3 was performed with the HTBI primer set and the Qiagen OneStep RT-PCR kit. Libraries were constructed in a second round of multiplex PCR, after which size selection and purification were performed. Paired-end sequencing of the libraries was performed with 100 bp reads on an Illumina HiSeq2000. Concerning the study's data processing: SOAPnuke was used to process the raw data, with reads discarded if the reads contained adapters or uncalled bases, had a mean Phred below 15, or lacked an exact constant-primer or identifier match. High-quality paired reads were merged using COPE v1.2.5, and each unique nucleotide sequence was defined as a clonotype. Clonotypes were aligned to IMGT TRBV, TRBD and TRBJ reference segments using MiTCR v1.1. Only V-J combinations with frequency above 0.0001, covering 99.2% of repertoires, were analysed. A TCS score was defined as the ratio of F50 (clonal expansion) to E x V (chaos), with BLOSUM62-based TCRdist applied between CDR3 peptides within each V-J. Welch's t-statistics and random forest reduced 500 to 650 V-J features to 10 to 15, which were used in a naive Bayes classifier (R e1071). Thyroid-blood repertoire similarity was quantified with the Morisita-Horn index. Using fastp at Q25 and MiXCR, TCRdb reprocessed the public reads and kept productive beta chains. Under each unique CDR3 protein, matching rows form one entry showing the most common genes and DNA. It is TCRdb's table, rather than the study itself, that gives the V and J calls and clone size. This sample gives more than 550,000 distinct CDR3 sequences in total; 45% of them show up just once. Of the sample, less than 8.5% falls within the top ten clones.

V loses 0 bases of germline sequence and J loses 0 bases, and the interval between the two ends is 9 bases. Its CDR3 holds 17 amino acids, cysteine through phenylalanine. Kept here is only the CDR3 DNA, which spans 51 bases and is read in frame from base 1. In the germline V gene, CDR1 corresponds to SGHVS and CDR2 to FNYEAQ. The record originates from a study of T cells in Graves' hyperthyroidism and ophthalmopathy (dated by TCRdb to about 2019). General notes on the study: To identify distinguishing TCR V-J signatures, a discovery cohort of 90 to 100 patients was used, comprising approximately 40 with Graves' ophthalmopathy and approximately 57 with stable Graves' hyperthyroidism. Whether ophthalmopathy could be predicted prospectively was tested in an independent validation cohort made up of approximately 19 hyperthyroidism patients plus 17 patients who later progressed to ophthalmopathy. The 100 discovery patients were divided at random into training and test sets in a 7:3 ratio. The study also compared thyroid tissue and blood T-cell repertoires from five or six Graves' hyperthyroidism patients. TCR Vbeta CDR3 sequencing of 120 to 150 peripheral blood samples (43 ophthalmopathy, approximately 80 hyperthyroidism and roughly 17 progressor patients) is reported in the paper. After blood sampling, hyperthyroidism patients were treated with methimazole at a starting dose of 30 mg daily, and ophthalmopathy patients were treated with high-dose intravenous methylprednisolone.

Patients with uncontrolled infections, other autoimmune diseases, pregnancy or lactation were excluded. Diagnoses relied on clinical symptoms, serum thyroxine and TRAb, thyroid ultrasound and orbital computed tomography. Total RNA was extracted using Trizol reagent, and RNA quality was assessed on an Agilent 2100 Bioanalyzer. What the research found in general, with its limitations: Most expanded thyroid clonotypes (frequency above 0.001) were also found in blood, which suggests that blood repertoires may mirror thyroid immune responses. During validation, the model predicted progression to ophthalmopathy a median of approximately 6 months ahead of onset, with around 70% sensitivity and under 85% specificity. A model built on a 13 V-J signature distinguished ophthalmopathy from stable hyperthyroidism, reaching around 87% sensitivity and approximately 81% specificity in cross-validation and 80%/75% in testing. Sample size was not statistically predetermined, and blinding of investigators to group allocation was not performed.

The sample consisted of peripheral blood or thyroid tissue (not recorded which). This chain joins TRBV7-6 to TRBJ1-6; the D gene lacks a confident call. This TCR was sampled from an adult man with Graves' disease, either hyperthyroidism or ophthalmopathy (not recorded which). The DNA sequence reads TGTGCCAGCAGCTTAGCTGCCGACGACTCCTATAATTCACCCCTCCACTTT. Its translation reads: CASSLAADDSYNSPLHF.